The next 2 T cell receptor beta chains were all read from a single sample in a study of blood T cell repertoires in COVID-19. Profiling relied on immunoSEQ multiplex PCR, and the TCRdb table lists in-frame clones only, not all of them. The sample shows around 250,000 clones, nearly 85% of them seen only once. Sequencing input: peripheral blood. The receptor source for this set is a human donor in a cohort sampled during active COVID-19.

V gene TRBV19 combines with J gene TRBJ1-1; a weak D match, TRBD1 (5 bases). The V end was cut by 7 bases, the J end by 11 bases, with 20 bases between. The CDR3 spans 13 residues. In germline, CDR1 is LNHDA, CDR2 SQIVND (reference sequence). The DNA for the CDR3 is TGTGCCAGTAAGGACACCCTGACGAAGTCGGCTTTCTTT. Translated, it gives CASKDTLTKSAFF.

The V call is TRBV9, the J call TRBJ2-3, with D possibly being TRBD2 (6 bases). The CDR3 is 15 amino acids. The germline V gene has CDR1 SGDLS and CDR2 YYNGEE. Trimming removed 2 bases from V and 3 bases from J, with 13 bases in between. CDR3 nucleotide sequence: TGTGCCAGCAGCGTTACGCGGGGCAGGACAGATACGCAGTATTTT. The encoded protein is CASSVTRGRTDTQYF.